Listed below are T cell receptor beta chains from one sample, sequenced in a study of shared clonotypes between healthy human individuals. TCRdb's copy holds only in-frame clones and misses some; the assay was immunoSEQ multiplex PCR. The sample holds some 2.4 million clones, more than 85% seen once. The specimen sequenced was naive CD4+ T cells from PBMCs. These receptors were taken from a man between 18 and 29 years old in good health. Some clones in this sample may be carry-over from other donors' samples. Both conserved end residues are part of each CDR3. A D gene is named only where the DNA matches it firmly. Expanded clones get a size class; other rows say once, few or many, or leave the size out.

j_gene: TRBJ1-3; d_gene: -; v_gene: TRBV19; abundance: once; CDR3nt: TGTGCCAGTAGGCTGGAAAGCTCTGGAAACACCATATATTTT; CDR3aa: CASRLESSGNTIYF
j_gene: TRBJ2-7; d_gene: -; v_gene: TRBV5-1; abundance: -; CDR3nt: TGCGCCAGCAGCGCGACAGAATACGAGCAGTACTTC; CDR3aa: CASSATEYEQYF
j_gene: TRBJ2-2; d_gene: -; v_gene: TRBV15; abundance: once; CDR3nt: TGTGCCACCAGCAGAGACAGGGTGGCCGGGGAGCTGTTTTTT; CDR3aa: CATSRDRVAGELFF
j_gene: TRBJ2-1; d_gene: -; v_gene: TRBV9; abundance: -; CDR3nt: TGTGCCAGCAGCCCAGAGAGAGAGGGGGGGAGCAATGAGCAGTTCTTC; CDR3aa: CASSPEREGGSNEQFF
j_gene: TRBJ2-7; d_gene: TRBD1; v_gene: TRBV28; abundance: once; CDR3nt: TGTGCCAGCAGTTTAGGACTCACAGGGGGCTACGAGCAGTACTTC; CDR3aa: CASSLGLTGGYEQYF
j_gene: TRBJ2-7; d_gene: -; v_gene: TRBV7-2; abundance: -; CDR3nt: TGTGCCAGCAGCTTAGCGCACGAGGATTCCACCTACGAGCAGTACTTC; CDR3aa: CASSLAHEDSTYEQYF
j_gene: TRBJ2-7; d_gene: TRBD2; v_gene: TRBV5-5; abundance: once; CDR3nt: TGTGCCAGCAGCCGAGGACTAGCGGAAACCTACGAGCAGTACTTC; CDR3aa: CASSRGLAETYEQYF
j_gene: TRBJ1-3; d_gene: -; v_gene: TRBV7-9; abundance: -; CDR3nt: TGTGCCAGTTCTGGCAGGTCTGGAAACACCATATATTTT; CDR3aa: CASSGRSGNTIYF
j_gene: TRBJ1-5; d_gene: -; v_gene: TRBV19; abundance: -; CDR3nt: TGTGCCAGTACAGGAATAAATGACAATCAGCCCCAGCATTTT; CDR3aa: CASTGINDNQPQHF
j_gene: TRBJ1-2; d_gene: -; v_gene: TRBV2; abundance: -; CDR3nt: TGTGCCAGCAGCGAGGTCGGACCCTATGGCTACACCTTC; CDR3aa: CASSEVGPYGYTF
j_gene: TRBJ1-5; d_gene: -; v_gene: TRBV6-1; abundance: once; CDR3nt: TGTGCCAGCAGTGAAGTCAGTCAGCCCCAGCATTTT; CDR3aa: CASSEVSQPQHF
j_gene: TRBJ2-7; d_gene: -; v_gene: TRBV15; abundance: -; CDR3nt: TGTGCCACCAGCAGAGGTAGGGACACGACCTACGAGCAGTACTTC; CDR3aa: CATSRGRDTTYEQYF
j_gene: TRBJ2-7; d_gene: -; v_gene: TRBV5-1; abundance: -; CDR3nt: TGCGCCAGCAGAAAGGCCAGGGTCTACGAGCAGTACTTC; CDR3aa: CASRKARVYEQYF
j_gene: TRBJ2-7; d_gene: -; v_gene: TRBV4-1; abundance: -; CDR3nt: TGCGCCAGCAGCCAAGGGGGGGGGACAGGCTCCTACGAGCAGTACTTC; CDR3aa: CASSQGGGTGSYEQYF
j_gene: TRBJ2-2; d_gene: TRBD2; v_gene: TRBV29-1; abundance: -; CDR3nt: TGCAGCGTTGGACTAGCGCGAGGGGCCGGGGAGCTGTTTTTT; CDR3aa: CSVGLARGAGELFF
j_gene: TRBJ2-3; d_gene: -; v_gene: TRBV6-4; abundance: -; CDR3nt: TGTGCCAGCAGTGTTTCGGGGGGCACAGATACGCAGTATTTT; CDR3aa: CASSVSGGTDTQYF
j_gene: TRBJ2-7; d_gene: -; v_gene: TRBV28; abundance: -; CDR3nt: TGTGCCAGCTCCCGAGGGGGAGTAGCGGGTGAAGAGCAGTACTTC; CDR3aa: CASSRGGVAGEEQYF
j_gene: TRBJ1-1; d_gene: -; v_gene: TRBV6-1; abundance: -; CDR3nt: TGTGCCAGCAGAATACTCAGAAAGAACACTGAAGCTTTCTTT; CDR3aa: CASRILRKNTEAFF
j_gene: TRBJ1-2; d_gene: -; v_gene: TRBV6-5; abundance: -; CDR3nt: TGTGCCAGCAGGGACATGCCCTATGGCTACACCTTC; CDR3aa: CASRDMPYGYTF
j_gene: TRBJ2-7; d_gene: TRBD2; v_gene: TRBV28; abundance: -; CDR3nt: TGTGCCAGCTCAATTCCTCCGGGACTAGCGGCCTACGAGCAGTACTTC; CDR3aa: CASSIPPGLAAYEQYF
j_gene: TRBJ1-1; d_gene: -; v_gene: TRBV27; abundance: -; CDR3nt: TGTGCCAGCAGCCGATGGGGTGGTGGGGGGACTGAAGCTTTCTTT; CDR3aa: CASSRWGGGGTEAFF
j_gene: TRBJ1-1; d_gene: -; v_gene: TRBV27; abundance: -; CDR3nt: TGTGCCAGCAGAAGGGAAGACAGACAGAACACTGAAGCTTTCTTT; CDR3aa: CASRREDRQNTEAFF
j_gene: TRBJ2-5; d_gene: -; v_gene: TRBV29-1; abundance: -; CDR3nt: TGCAGCGTTGTCTCGGGAACCGAGACCCAGTACTTC; CDR3aa: CSVVSGTETQYF
j_gene: TRBJ2-1; d_gene: -; v_gene: TRBV11-3; abundance: -; CDR3nt: TGTGCCAGCAGCTTAGACAGACGTGATGAGCAGTTCTTC; CDR3aa: CASSLDRRDEQFF
j_gene: TRBJ1-1; d_gene: -; v_gene: TRBV18; abundance: few; CDR3nt: TGTGCCAGCTCACCGGGGCAGGGTGTCACTGAAGCTTTCTTT; CDR3aa: CASSPGQGVTEAFF
j_gene: TRBJ2-5; d_gene: TRBD2; v_gene: TRBV11-2; abundance: -; CDR3nt: TGTGCCAGCAGCTTAGGGTTGGCTAGCGGTGGGCAGACCCAGTACTTC; CDR3aa: CASSLGLASGGQTQYF
j_gene: TRBJ1-1; d_gene: TRBD1; v_gene: TRBV5-1; abundance: -; CDR3nt: TGCGCCAGCAGCTCGCAGGGGGGTGAAACTGAAGCTTTCTTT; CDR3aa: CASSSQGGETEAFF
j_gene: TRBJ2-6; d_gene: -; v_gene: TRBV30; abundance: once; CDR3nt: TGTGCCTGGGTGGATTCGGAGAAGGGACACCACTCTGGGGCCAACGTCCTGACTTTC; CDR3aa: CAWVDSEKGHHSGANVLTF
j_gene: TRBJ2-2; d_gene: TRBD2; v_gene: TRBV28; abundance: -; CDR3nt: TGTGCCAGCAGTTCCGGGACTAGAGACACCGGGGAGCTGTTTTTT; CDR3aa: CASSSGTRDTGELFF
j_gene: TRBJ2-5; d_gene: -; v_gene: TRBV4-1; abundance: -; CDR3nt: TGCGCCAGCAGCCACCTCCTAGGGGGGGCTTTTTTAGAGACCCAGTACTTC; CDR3aa: CASSHLLGGAFLETQYF
j_gene: TRBJ2-7; d_gene: TRBD1; v_gene: TRBV10-3; abundance: -; CDR3nt: TGTGCCATCAGAAGGGACAGTTCCTACGAGCAGTACTTC; CDR3aa: CAIRRDSSYEQYF
j_gene: TRBJ2-1; d_gene: -; v_gene: TRBV7-3; abundance: -; CDR3nt: TGTGCCAGCAGCTCCCGGTTAGCGGAGACCTACAATGAGCAGTTCTTC; CDR3aa: CASSSRLAETYNEQFF
j_gene: TRBJ2-2; d_gene: TRBD1; v_gene: TRBV5-5; abundance: -; CDR3nt: TGTGCCAGCAGCCTAGGGACAGGGGTAAACACCGGGGAGCTGTTTTTT; CDR3aa: CASSLGTGVNTGELFF
j_gene: TRBJ2-2; d_gene: TRBD1; v_gene: TRBV5-1; abundance: -; CDR3nt: TGCGCCAGCAGCTTGGGCCCCCGGACAGGGGACTTGGACACCGGGGAGCTGTTTTTT; CDR3aa: CASSLGPRTGDLDTGELFF
j_gene: TRBJ2-7; d_gene: TRBD1; v_gene: TRBV27; abundance: -; CDR3nt: TGTGCCAGCAGTTTAAGTCGCCACAGGGGTTACGAGCAGTACTTC; CDR3aa: CASSLSRHRGYEQYF
j_gene: TRBJ1-1; d_gene: -; v_gene: TRBV7-6; abundance: -; CDR3nt: TGTGCCAGCAGCTTAACGAGAAGGACTGAAGCTTTCTTT; CDR3aa: CASSLTRRTEAFF
j_gene: TRBJ1-5; d_gene: -; v_gene: TRBV28; abundance: -; CDR3nt: TGTGCCAGCAGTCCTAGAGGGGGGGAAAGGAGCAATCAGCCCCAGCATTTT; CDR3aa: CASSPRGGERSNQPQHF
j_gene: TRBJ1-2; d_gene: TRBD1; v_gene: TRBV18; abundance: -; CDR3nt: TGTGCCAGCTCACCCTCCGGGACAGATGGCTACACCTTC; CDR3aa: CASSPSGTDGYTF
j_gene: TRBJ1-5; d_gene: -; v_gene: TRBV19; abundance: -; CDR3nt: TGTGCCAGTAGTATGGGTCGGGAAGGGTATAGAAATCAGCCCCAGCATTTT; CDR3aa: CASSMGREGYRNQPQHF
j_gene: TRBJ2-2; d_gene: TRBD1; v_gene: TRBV7-3; abundance: -; CDR3nt: TGTGCCAGCAGGGTGGGGACAGACCCCAACACCGGGGAGCTGTTTTTT; CDR3aa: CASRVGTDPNTGELFF
j_gene: TRBJ1-3; d_gene: TRBD1; v_gene: TRBV19; abundance: -; CDR3nt: TGTGCCAGTTCCAGGACAGGGGGCAGATCGGGAAACACCATATATTTT; CDR3aa: CASSRTGGRSGNTIYF
j_gene: TRBJ2-1; d_gene: TRBD2; v_gene: TRBV27; abundance: once; CDR3nt: TGTGCCAGCAGTTTAATACGGGGGGGTACAGGCAATTACAATGAGCAGTTCTTC; CDR3aa: CASSLIRGGTGNYNEQFF
j_gene: TRBJ2-5; d_gene: -; v_gene: TRBV7-8; abundance: -; CDR3nt: TGTGCCAGCAGACCAACGACAGGATCCCACCAAGAGACCCAGTACTTC; CDR3aa: CASRPTTGSHQETQYF
j_gene: TRBJ2-3; d_gene: TRBD2; v_gene: TRBV7-2; abundance: -; CDR3nt: TGTGCCAGCAGCTTAACAGCGGGAGGGCCGGATACGCAGTATTTT; CDR3aa: CASSLTAGGPDTQYF
j_gene: TRBJ2-3; d_gene: -; v_gene: TRBV5-1; abundance: -; CDR3nt: TGCGCCAGCAGCTTGTATGGGGCTACTAGCACAGATACGCAGTATTTT; CDR3aa: CASSLYGATSTDTQYF
j_gene: TRBJ1-2; d_gene: -; v_gene: TRBV9; abundance: -; CDR3nt: TGTGCCAGCAGTGCTTCTAGTATCCCTACTTACTATGGCTACACCTTC; CDR3aa: CASSASSIPTYYGYTF
j_gene: TRBJ2-5; d_gene: TRBD1; v_gene: TRBV7-9; abundance: -; CDR3nt: TGTGCCGGCAGCTCGGACAGGCGCCAAGAGACCCAGTACTTC; CDR3aa: CAGSSDRRQETQYF
j_gene: TRBJ2-1; d_gene: -; v_gene: TRBV7-6; abundance: -; CDR3nt: TGTGCCAGCAGCTTGTCCCCAAAATACAATGAGCAGTTCTTC; CDR3aa: CASSLSPKYNEQFF
j_gene: TRBJ1-3; d_gene: TRBD1; v_gene: TRBV10-3; abundance: -; CDR3nt: TGTGCCATCAGGGGACAGGGGGATGGAAACACCATATATTTT; CDR3aa: CAIRGQGDGNTIYF
j_gene: TRBJ1-1; d_gene: -; v_gene: TRBV9; abundance: -; CDR3nt: TGTGCCAGCAGCGTAGGTGTAACGCTTACGAACACTGAAGCTTTCTTT; CDR3aa: CASSVGVTLTNTEAFF
j_gene: TRBJ1-5; d_gene: -; v_gene: TRBV21-1; abundance: -; CDR3nt: TGTGCCAGCAGACCGGGACAGGGGGAAAATCAGCCCCAGCATTTT; CDR3aa: CASRPGQGENQPQHF